This T cell receptor (beta chain) was obtained from a study of T cells in Graves' hyperthyroidism and ophthalmopathy. Study results and caveats: Blood also held most thyroid clonotypes expanded beyond 0.001. Ophthalmopathy and stable hyperthyroidism were told apart by a 13 V-J model.

Amplified regions were TCR beta CDR3 sequences from RNA transcripts. The study used the HTBI primer set for a first-round RT-PCR of the TCR CDR3. MiXCR, run by TCRdb on the multiplex PCR reads, gives a single entry per CDR3 protein. In the table there are roughly 700,000 distinct CDR3 sequences, roughly 17% of which are singletons. In the case of this clonotype: The antigen remains unidentified.

Germline loops: CDR1 GTSNPN, CDR2 SVGIG (reference sequence). The CDR3 is made up of 16 amino acids. V shed 4 bases and J 6 bases; nucleotides not matched to a gene: 9. Graves' hyperthyroidism showing no ophthalmopathy progression within 18 months was considered stable. Diagnosing involved the use of clinical symptoms, serum thyroxine and TRAb, thyroid ultrasound and orbital computed tomography. The TCR sequence derives from a man in his fifties or sixties with Graves' hyperthyroidism. V and J are TRBV30 and TRBJ1-4; 12 bases align to TRBD1. Material for sequencing was blood. The CDR3 DNA reads as TGTGCCTGGAAAAGGGACAGGGGGCGGCGTGATGAAAAACTGTTTTTT. Protein sequence: CAWKRDRGRRDEKLFF.